This TCR beta chain was obtained from a study of OX40 agonist ivuxolimab in advanced cancers. Patients were ineligible given autoimmune disease history or systemic immunosuppression. Libraries were prepared by immunoSEQ multiplex PCR; TCRdb keeps only in-frame clonotypes and omits some of them. The table lists around 84,000 clones, over 80% of them singletons. V dropped 5 bases and J dropped 4 bases, with 23 bases sitting between them. The V gene's germline CDR1 is SGHTA and CDR2 FQGNSA. The CDR3 is made up of 17 amino acids. Points on this clone: Its target is unknown.

Study results and caveats: Average numbers of expanded clones were greater in CD8+ T cells than in CD4+.

V usage is TRBV7-2 and J usage is TRBJ1-2; a weak D match, TRBD1 (6 bases). The sequencing used CD4+ or CD8+ T cells sorted from blood, collected in a trial of the OX40 agonist ivuxolimab. The TCR comes from an adult with an advanced solid tumor such as melanoma, head and neck, liver or kidney cancer. The CDR3 protein is CASSAGGAGSPLYGYTF. Here the CDR3 DNA reads TGTGCCAGCAGCGCGGGGGGCGCCGGATCCCCCCTCTATGGCTACACCTTC.